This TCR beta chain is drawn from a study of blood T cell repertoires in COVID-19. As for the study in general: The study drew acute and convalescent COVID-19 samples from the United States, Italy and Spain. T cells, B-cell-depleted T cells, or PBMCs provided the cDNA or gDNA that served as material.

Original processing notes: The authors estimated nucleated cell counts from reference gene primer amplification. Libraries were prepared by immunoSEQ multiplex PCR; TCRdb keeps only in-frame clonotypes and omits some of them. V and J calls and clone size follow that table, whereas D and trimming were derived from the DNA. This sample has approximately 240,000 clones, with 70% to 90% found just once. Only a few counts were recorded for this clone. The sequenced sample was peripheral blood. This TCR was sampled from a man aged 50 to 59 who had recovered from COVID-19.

The CDR3 region is CASSFTGGYEQYF. The CDR3 coding sequence is TGTGCCAGCAGTTTCACCGGGGGCTACGAGCAGTACTTC. The chain uses TRBV28 and TRBJ2-7, with D perhaps matching TRBD2 (6 bases). The CDR3 is 13 amino acids. The germline gives CDR1 MDHEN, CDR2 SYDVKM. V lost 3 bases and J 3 bases, leaving 9 bases between the germline ends.